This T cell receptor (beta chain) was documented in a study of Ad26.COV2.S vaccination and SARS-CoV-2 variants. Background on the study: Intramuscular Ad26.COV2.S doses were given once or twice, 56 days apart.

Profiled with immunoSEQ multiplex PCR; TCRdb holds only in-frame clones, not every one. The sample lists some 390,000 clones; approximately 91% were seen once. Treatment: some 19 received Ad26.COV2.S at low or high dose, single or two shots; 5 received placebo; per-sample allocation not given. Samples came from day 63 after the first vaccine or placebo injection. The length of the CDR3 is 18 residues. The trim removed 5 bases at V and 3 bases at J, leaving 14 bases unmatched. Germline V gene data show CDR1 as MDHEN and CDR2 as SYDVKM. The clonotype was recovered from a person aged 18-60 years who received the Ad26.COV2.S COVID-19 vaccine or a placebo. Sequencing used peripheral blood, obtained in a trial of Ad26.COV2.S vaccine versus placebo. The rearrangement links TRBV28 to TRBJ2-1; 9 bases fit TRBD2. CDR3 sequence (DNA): TGTGCCAGCAGTCTCGGGCTAGCGGGACCCTCGAACTACAATGAGCAGTTCTTC. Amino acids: CASSLGLAGPSNYNEQFF.